Included here is one T cell receptor (beta chain) sequence, with context. This clonotype was counted between two and nine times. This clone's antigen is unknown. Within one base of it there is no much larger clone, and no base qualities were kept. The sample belongs to a study of blood T cells in healthy people across ages (dated by TCRdb to between 2015 and 2016). Study-level background: In model experiments, template switching captured roughly one uniquely barcoded TCR beta cDNA molecule for every two T cells. Age-related changes in TCR beta repertoire diversity were measured in the study by deep sequencing normalized with unique cDNA molecular identifiers. Donors were grouped into four age groups: young (average approximately 16 years), middle-aged (less than 40), aged (around 60) and long-lived (about 90). Donors of different ages were randomly distributed across sequencing lanes to avoid experimental bias. Two additional independent replicas of 1 million unique cDNA reads from the same blood draw were analyzed for two donors (one aged 18 to 29 and one aged 80 or older). Results the study describes overall, beyond this receptor: There was a strong correlation between observed TCR beta diversity and the percentage of naive T cells measured by flow cytometry. Observed TCR beta diversity per million T cells fell roughly linearly with age, and a significant reduction was already apparent by age around 40. Because the CMV infection status of the donors was unknown, age-related changes in expanded clonotypes may potentially have been confounded. Conclusive comparison of naive and antigen-experienced compartments was prevented by the profiling of bulk unsorted PBMCs. Estimates of total diversity based on one million sequenced T cells were regarded as lower bounds and as underestimates. Compared with the aged group, the long-lived group had more naive CD4+ T cells, fewer expanded clones and increased TCR diversity, a pattern suggesting age selection.

The 35 to 40 donors, aged 6 to 90 years, were systemically healthy Caucasian individuals from Russia. Approximately 10 milliliters of peripheral blood were collected from each donor into EDTA-treated Vacutainer tubes. Ficoll-Paque density-gradient centrifugation was used to isolate PBMCs, with at least 6.5 million per sample. Total RNA was extracted from PBMCs with Trizol reagent, with at least 5.5 micrograms obtained per sample. Naive CD45RAhigh/CD27high T cell percentages were measured by flow cytometry on a PBMC aliquot from every donor. Libraries came from 5' RACE. Sequenced on an Illumina HiSeq 2500. A second PCR of about 6 to 12 cycles was run with a J-beta primer mix and a sample-barcoded 5' primer. A template-switch 5' adaptor carrying 12 random nucleotides introduced a unique molecular identifier onto each TCR beta cDNA molecule. At least 3 million CDR3-containing paired-end reads were obtained from each sample. First-strand cDNA synthesis was performed from all RNA using the Mint cDNA synthesis kit, with priming by a TRBC-specific oligonucleotide. After uracil-DNA glycosylase treatment, a first 18-cycle PCR used universal primers M1SS and BC2_uni_R on all cDNA. As for how the authors treated the data: Each sample was normalized by randomly selecting 1 million high-quality reads, each carrying a distinct molecular identifier. Reads sharing molecular identifiers were discarded rather than binned into consensus sequences. MiTCR, with a Q25 quality threshold and the strictest error-elimination algorithm, was used for CDR3 identification, clonotype clustering and error correction. A nonparametric unseen species model with Euler transformation was used to estimate a lower bound on total TCR beta diversity. Through fastp at Q25 and MiXCR, TCRdb rebuilt clones from the public reads, retaining in-frame beta chains. A single entry per CDR3 protein holds the most common genes and DNA from its merged rows. These V and J calls derive from TCRdb rather than the authors' analysis. This sample gives 450,000 to 700,000 distinct CDR3 sequences in total; 25% to 30% of them show up just once. Roughly 20% of the sample rests with the top ten.

Taken from cysteine to phenylalanine, the CDR3 has 12 residues. The sequence is cut down to CDR3 DNA, 36 bases in frame from base 1. The germline V gene (reference sequence) yields DFQATT for CDR1 and SNEGSKA for CDR2. The origin of this receptor is a woman in her 70s in good health. Sample: blood. The rearranged chain carries TRBV20-1 and TRBJ2-5; there is no confident call for the D gene. TRBJ2-1 matches the DNA end more closely, so the J call is doubtful. The nucleotide sequence is given as TGCAGTGCTAGTGGCCAAGTCAATGAGCAGTTCTTC. Translated, it gives CSASGQVNEQFF.